This T cell receptor beta chain was profiled in a study of T-cell memory formation after mild COVID-19. Background on the study: There were largely donor-specific TCR clusters. The study, taken as a whole, reports: Contracting CD4+ clones sat mainly in CM and EM; CD8+ in EMRA.

5'RACE with constant-segment primers yielded barcoded, UMI-tagged TCR alpha and TCR beta cDNA libraries. TCRdb re-called the 5' RACE reads through MiXCR, storing one row per CDR3 protein. The repertoire holds around 150,000 distinct CDR3 sequences, with roughly 12% as singletons. V lost 6 bases, J lost 2 bases, and 4 bases stayed unmatched. The CDR3 contains 14 residues. Germline CDR1 is SNHLY and CDR2 is FYNNEI. In this sample, this clonotype turned up a few times. Its antigen is undetermined. The sequenced material came from PBMCs or a T cell subset sorted from them (not recorded which). The chain employs TRBV2 and TRBJ2-7; 10 nucleotides line up with TRBD2. This receptor was obtained from a young man who had mild COVID-19 (a few samples of this study predate the infection). Cell type and time point are not known. CDR3 loop: CASRPGLATYEQYF. The CDR3 bases are TGTGCCAGCAGACCGGGACTAGCGACCTACGAGCAGTACTTC. Full variable domain (missing parts from reference TRBV2 and TRBJ2-7): EPEVTQTPSHQVTQMGQEVILRCVPISNHLYFYWYRQILGQKVEFLVSFYNNEISEKSEIFDDQFSVERPDGSNFTLKIRSTKLEDSAMYFCASRPGLATYEQYFGPGTRLTVT.